The sequence of this T cell receptor beta chain was determined in a study of human CD8 memory T cell subsets. Worth noting for this clonotype: What it binds is unknown.

This CDR3 spans 16 amino acids. Investigators built TCR beta libraries using UMI-labeled 5' RACE. TCRdb reanalyzed the 5' RACE reads and collapses them to one entry per CDR3 protein, without DNA. Seen in this sample are 7,000 to 9,500 distinct CDR3 sequences; the ten most common clones hold 24%. Study-level findings and limits: Exclusively the beta chains of the T cell receptor underwent sequencing in this study. Stem-like memory and precursor exhausted T cells were similarly highly diverse; effector memory cells were not. Chao1-based estimation suggested that stem-like memory T cells exhibit greater diversity than precursor exhausted T cells. Only a minimal degree of mutual overlap characterized stem-like memory and precursor exhausted T cell repertoires.

What was sequenced was CD8+ T cells from PBMCs. This sequence was found in a human donor in good health. The chain combines TRBV12-3 or TRBV12-4 with TRBJ2-7; TCRdb's D call, TRBD1, is unchecked because there is no DNA. The CDR3 protein is CASSLVRDRGIYEQYF.